These 18 T cell receptor beta chains were sequenced from one sample in a study of CD8 T cells in Susac syndrome. The RNA, roughly 0.5 to 1 ug, was put through reverse transcription using random hexamers. Using its own MiXCR run on the immunoSEQ multiplex PCR reads, TCRdb lists one record per CDR3 protein. The sample has around 200,000 distinct CDR3 sequences; about 94% are singletons. The material sequenced was CD4+ T cells from PBMCs. These receptors were collected from a human donor with multiple sclerosis.

The genes are TRBV29-1 and TRBJ1-1; D is ambiguous. This CDR3 is built from 11 residues. The V end was cut by 3 bases, the J end by 11 bases, with 13 bases between. Germline lookup yields CDR1 SQVTM and CDR2 ANQGSEA. For the CDR3, the DNA is TGCAGCGTTGAGGAGCAGTTGCAGGCTTTCTTT. This encodes CSVEEQLQAFF.

This sequence joins TRBV27 and TRBJ2-2, with D uncertain. CDR3 length: 13 residues. Germline V gene sequence: CDR1 MNHEY, CDR2 SMNVEV (reference sequence). With 4 bases removed from V and 3 bases from J, the gap between germline ends came to 6 bases. The CDR3 coding sequence is TGTGCCAGCAGTTCCCATCACACCGGGGAGCTGTTTTTT. Its protein is CASSSHHTGELFF.

The chain recombines TRBV29-1 with TRBJ2-7; D gene uncertain. The CDR3 is 14 amino acids. The V end was cut by 0 bases, the J end by 2 bases, with 11 bases between. CDR1 is SQVTM and CDR2 is ANQGSEA in the germline V gene. The CDR3 sequence: CSVEEAFSPYEQYF. CDR3 sequence (DNA): TGCAGCGTTGAAGAAGCCTTCTCGCCCTACGAGCAGTACTTC.

The chain couples TRBV5-1 to TRBJ2-7; perhaps TRBD2 as D (6 bases). Germline CDR1 SGHRS, CDR2 YFSETQ. This CDR3 has 14 amino acids. The V end lost 0 bases, the J end lost 2 bases, and 9 bases lay between the germline ends. The CDR3 DNA sequence: TGCGCCAGCAGCTTGGTGGCGGGAACCTACGAGCAGTACTTC. Its protein product is CASSLVAGTYEQYF. Full variable domain (outside the CDR3, taken from reference TRBV5-1 and TRBJ2-7): KAGVTQTPRYLIKTRGQQVTLSCSPISGHRSVSWYQQTPGQGLQFLFEYFSETQRNKGNFPGRFSGRQFSNSRSEMNVSTLELGDSALYLCASSLVAGTYEQYFGPGTRLTVT.

The rearrangement links TRBV5-1 to TRBJ2-7; D not resolved. Germline loops: CDR1 SGHRS, CDR2 YFSETQ. The V end was cut by 0 bases, the J end by 6 bases, with 13 bases between. The CDR3 sequence is 14 residues long. The CDR3 reads CASSLASGTGEQYF. CDR3 DNA sequence: TGCGCCAGCAGCTTGGCTTCGGGTACGGGCGAGCAGTACTTC.

This chain links TRBV7-8 with TRBJ1-5, with unresolved D. The CDR3 length is 13 residues. The germline CDR1 and CDR2 sequences are SGHVS and FQNEAQ. V gave up 4 bases and J gave up 8 bases, with 12 bases separating them. The CDR3 region has the DNA TGTGCCAGCAGCTCTGGCCCGCTTGAGCCCCAGCATTTT. Its protein is CASSSGPLEPQHF.

J is TRBJ2-7 and V is TRBV7-2; D unresolved. V was shortened by 4 bases and J by 5 bases, with 18 bases between the two germline ends. Germline assignment: CDR1 SGHTA and CDR2 FQGNSA. The CDR3 extends over 15 amino acids. CDR3 DNA sequence: TGTGCCAGCAGCTCGGAAACGGTCGTGGGGAACGAGCAGTACTTC. It encodes CASSSETVVGNEQYF.

The J gene is TRBJ2-5, the V gene TRBV24-1; 9 nucleotides match TRBD1. Germline V gene data show CDR1 as KGHDR and CDR2 as SFDVKD. V lost 4 bases and J lost 4; bases outside the gene matches: 6. The CDR3 has 15 residues. The CDR3 here is CATSDAQGARETQYF. CDR3 sequence (DNA): TGTGCCACCAGTGACGCACAGGGGGCGAGAGAGACCCAGTACTTC.

This chain uses TRBV19 with TRBJ1-3; D might be TRBD1 (5 bases). CDR3 size: 14 residues. The germline V gene has CDR1 LNHDA and CDR2 SQIVND (reference sequence). The V gene lost 6 bases and the J gene lost 6 bases, with 15 bases spanning the gap. The CDR3 here is CASRERGIENTIYF. CDR3 nucleotide sequence: TGTGCCAGTAGAGAGAGGGGTATTGAAAACACCATATATTTT.

The chain links TRBV5-1 to TRBJ2-1; 9 bases fit TRBD2. V lost 1 base and J lost 9; bases outside the gene matches: 11. Germline V gene sequence: CDR1 SGHRS, CDR2 YFSETQ. The CDR3 has 16 amino acids. Here the CDR3 reads CASSLRVAGGPGEQFF. CDR3 in DNA: TGCGCCAGCAGCTTGAGGGTGGCGGGGGGGCCTGGTGAGCAGTTCTTC.

This chain links TRBV10-3 with TRBJ2-5; TRBD1 matches at 12 bases. Per the germline V gene, CDR1 is ENHRY and CDR2 is SYGVKD. There are 14 residues in the CDR3. V dropped 6 bases and J dropped 2; count of bases not matched to a gene: 1. CDR3 sequence: CAIRGQGAQETQYF. The DNA of the CDR3 is TGTGCCATCAGGGGACAGGGGGCACAAGAGACCCAGTACTTC.

The CDR3 DNA reads as TGTGCCAGCAGGGGTCGGGGGGCGATAAATGAGCAGTTCTTC. Translating gives CASRGRGAINEQFF. The chain is built from TRBV7-2 and TRBJ2-1, with D maybe TRBD2 (7 bases). The CDR3 runs 14 residues. CDR1 and CDR2 from the germline V gene are SGHTA and FQGNSA. Trimming stripped 6 bases from V and 7 bases from J, with 16 bases between.

The rearrangement links TRBV4-3 to TRBJ2-3; no firm D call. The CDR3 loop spans 15 amino acids. Between the trimmed V and J ends, which lost 4 bases and 3 bases, there was a span of 14 bases. Germline values: CDR1 LGHNA, CDR2 YSLEER. The CDR3 protein is CASSLNMGNTDTQYF. The CDR3 DNA is TGCGCCAGCAGCCTTAACATGGGAAATACAGATACGCAGTATTTT.

The V gene is TRBV7-9, the J gene TRBJ2-5; D may be TRBD2 (5 bases). Germline V gene lookup returns CDR1 SEHNR and CDR2 FQNEAQ (reference sequence). CDR3 length equals 19 residues. Trimming removed 3 bases from V and 2 bases from J, with 25 bases in between. The CDR3 loop reads CASSLKIGGRSILQETQYF. CDR3 coding DNA: TGTGCCAGCAGCTTGAAAATTGGAGGCAGGAGTATCCTACAAGAGACCCAGTACTTC.

The sample holds one count of this clonotype. The chain carries TRBV4-3 and TRBJ1-2; no clear D. Germline V gene sequence: CDR1 LGHNA, CDR2 YSLEER. V lost 0 bases, J lost 3 bases, and 8 bases lay in between. The CDR3 runs to 14 residues. CDR3 loop: CASSQDMRDYGYTF. CDR3 bases: TGCGCCAGCAGCCAAGATATGAGGGACTATGGCTACACCTTC.

V usage is TRBV7-2 and J usage is TRBJ2-1, with TRBD2 matching 15 bases. V shed 1 base, J shed 6 bases, and the junction held 7 bases outside the gene matches. Germline assignment: CDR1 SGHTA and CDR2 FQGNSA. This CDR3 is 18 amino acids long. In DNA form, the CDR3 reads TGTGCCAGCAGCTTAGGCTGGACTAGCGGGGGGGCCTTCAATGAGCAGTTCTTC. Translation gives CASSLGWTSGGAFNEQFF.

The genes are TRBV5-1 and TRBJ2-7; 9 nucleotides match TRBD1. This CDR3 is built from 14 residues. The ends lost 0 bases at V and 7 bases at J; junction bases unmatched: 5. Germline V CDR1 and CDR2: SGHRS, YFSETQ. CDR3 sequence reads: CASSLDRGHWEQYF. Written as DNA, the CDR3 is TGCGCCAGCAGCTTGGACAGGGGGCATTGGGAGCAGTACTTC.

Only one count was recorded for this clonotype. The gene calls are TRBV4-3 and TRBJ2-7; 7 nucleotides align to TRBD1. The germline gives CDR1 LGHNA, CDR2 YSLEER. V lost 1 base and J lost 2; bases outside the gene matches: 11. The CDR3 runs to 17 residues. The CDR3 nucleotides are TGCGCCAGCAGCCAAGGGACAGGACTGAGATCTACCTACGAGCAGTACTTC. Encoded protein: CASSQGTGLRSTYEQYF.